Below, 24 T cell receptor beta chains from the same sample are listed, as sequenced in a study of blood T cell repertoires in COVID-19. Generated by immunoSEQ multiplex PCR, the TCRdb table keeps only in-frame clones and is missing some. The sample shows 100,000 or so clones, 70% to 90% of them seen only once. Sequenced: peripheral blood. Receptor source: a man between 60 and 75 years old with acute or convalescent COVID-19.

The rearrangement uses TRBV3-1 (or the pseudogene TRBV3-2) and TRBJ1-1; D gene uncertain. Germline CDR1 and CDR2: LGHDT and YNNKEL (reference sequence). Trimming pared 0 bases from V and 1 base from J, leaving 6 bases between. This CDR3 contains 14 residues. The CDR3 sequence is CASSQENRNTEAFF. The CDR3 coding sequence is TGTGCCAGCAGCCAAGAGAACAGGAACACTGAAGCTTTCTTT.

The chain combines TRBV27 with TRBJ2-3; 14 bases align to TRBD2. Germline CDR1 MNHEY, CDR2 SMNVEV (reference sequence). Trimming removed 0 bases from V and 7 bases from J; junction bases left unmatched: 12. The CDR3 has 19 residues. The CDR3 DNA reads TGTGCCAGCAGTTTATCGCCGAGACTAGCGGGAGGGCCGGGACATACGCAGTATTTT. Its protein product is CASSLSPRLAGGPGHTQYF.

This rearrangement joins TRBV7-2 to TRBJ1-2; TRBD1 matches 7 bases. CDR1 and CDR2 (germline): SGHTA, FQGNSA. The CDR3 runs to 14 residues. V shed 5 bases, J shed 4 bases, and the junction held 7 bases outside the gene matches. This CDR3 is CASSLMGQSYGYTF. DNA for the CDR3: TGTGCCAGCAGCCTTATGGGACAGTCCTATGGCTACACCTTC.

The chain uses TRBV3-1 (or the pseudogene TRBV3-2) and TRBJ1-1, with 11 bases that match TRBD1. This CDR3 is 15 amino acids long. CDR1 and CDR2 (germline): LGHDT, YNNKEL (reference sequence). V shed 4 bases and J 3 bases; nucleotides not matched to a gene: 4. CDR3 sequence: CASSPRTGGDTEAFF. The CDR3 DNA reads TGTGCCAGCAGCCCCCGGACAGGGGGCGACACTGAAGCTTTCTTT.

V gene TRBV28 combines with J gene TRBJ2-5, with D hard to call. There are 13 residues in the CDR3. Trimming cost V 6 bases and J 2 bases, with 10 bases left between them. Germline V gives CDR1 MDHEN, CDR2 SYDVKM. Here the CDR3 reads CASRPPGQETQYF. The CDR3 bases are TGTGCCAGCAGACCCCCGGGTCAAGAGACCCAGTACTTC.

This clone was detected only a few times. This sequence joins TRBV7-9 and TRBJ1-1; D call uncertain. The CDR3 is 12 amino acids. Germline CDR1 and CDR2: SEHNR and FQNEAQ (reference sequence). Trimming took off 5 bases at V and 4 bases at J, with 8 bases between the two ends. The CDR3 loop reads CASSVLFTEAFF. Written as DNA, the CDR3 is TGTGCCAGCAGCGTCCTGTTCACTGAAGCTTTCTTT.

In this sample, this clone turned up a few times. The chain combines TRBV9 with TRBJ2-1, with 9 bases fitting TRBD1. Per germline, CDR1 SGDLS and CDR2 YYNGEE. CDR3 length equals 14 residues. V shed 2 bases, J shed 8 bases, and the junction held 5 bases outside the gene matches. Here the CDR3 reads CASSVNRGRDEQFF. CDR3 in DNA: TGTGCCAGCAGCGTTAACAGGGGGCGCGATGAGCAGTTCTTC.

The chain couples TRBV4-1 to TRBJ1-1, with TRBD1 identical over 8 bases. This CDR3 spans 15 amino acids. J lost 1 base, V lost 4 bases, and 5 bases had no gene match. In germline, CDR1 is MGHRA, CDR2 YSYEKL. The CDR3 DNA follows: TGCGCCAGCAGCCCTCAGGGGGCCTCGAACACTGAAGCTTTCTTT. This gives the protein CASSPQGASNTEAFF.

The chain couples TRBV20-1 to TRBJ2-1; 7 nucleotides match TRBD1. V dropped 3 bases and J dropped 7; count of bases not matched to a gene: 6. From germline, CDR1 is DFQATT and CDR2 SNEGSKA (reference sequence). The CDR3 extends over 13 amino acids. CDR3 amino acids: CSASKGARNEQFF. The CDR3 bases are TGCAGTGCTAGTAAGGGGGCGCGGAATGAGCAGTTCTTC.

This clone was counted a few times. The chain employs TRBV20-1 and TRBJ1-1; D gene ambiguous. CDR3 length: 11 amino acids. With 6 bases removed from V and 3 bases from J, the gap between germline ends came to 8 bases. Germline V gene sequence: CDR1 DFQATT, CDR2 SNEGSKA (reference sequence). The CDR3 is CSALRDTEAFF. The CDR3 region has the DNA TGCAGTGCCCTCCGAGACACTGAAGCTTTCTTT.

The rearrangement uses TRBV11-2 and TRBJ2-2; no reliable D call. The CDR3 runs to 13 residues. Trimming took 5 bases from V and 1 from J, leaving 5 bases between them. Germline V gene sequence: CDR1 SGHAT, CDR2 FQNNGV. The CDR3 region has the DNA TGTGCCAGCAGCCCCCAGAACACCGGGGAGCTGTTTTTT. This sequence encodes CASSPQNTGELFF.

The chain joins TRBV9 to TRBJ2-3, with 10 positions matching TRBD2. The CDR3 contains 17 residues. Losses at the gene ends were 4 bases for V and 6 bases for J; bases not matched to a gene: 14. The germline V gene has CDR1 SGDLS and CDR2 YYNGEE. CDR3 residues: CASSSSTSGSGSDTQYF. As DNA, the CDR3 is TGTGCCAGCAGCTCTTCGACTAGCGGGTCGGGAAGCGATACGCAGTATTTT.

V gene TRBV19 combines with J gene TRBJ2-4; TRBD2 aligns across 14 bases. Germline CDR1 reads LNHDA; CDR2 reads SQIVND (reference sequence). Trimming cost V 6 bases and J 7 bases; bases outside gene matches: 8. This CDR3 spans 16 amino acids. The CDR3 nucleotides are TGTGCCAGTAGAAAGACTAGCGGGGGGGCCCTGAACATTCAGTACTTC. Translation gives CASRKTSGGALNIQYF. Supplemented by reference TRBV19 and TRBJ2-4, the full variable domain reads DGGITQSPKYLFRKEGQNVTLSCEQNLNHDAMYWYRQDPGQGLRLIYYSQIVNDFQKGDIAEGYSVSREKKESFPLTVTSAQKNPTAFYLCASRKTSGGALNIQYFGAGTRLSVL.

The chain combines TRBV19 with TRBJ2-1, with D tentatively TRBD2 (7 bases). CDR1 is LNHDA and CDR2 is SQIVND in the germline V gene (reference sequence). The CDR3 length is 17 residues. V lost 1 base and J 4 bases, leaving 17 bases between the germline ends. The CDR3: CASSIVESRGGYNEQFF. The CDR3 coding sequence is TGTGCCAGTAGTATAGTGGAGTCGAGGGGGGGTTACAATGAGCAGTTCTTC.

The V gene is TRBV6-1, the J gene TRBJ2-3, with 8 nucleotides matching TRBD2. The V and J ends lost 2 bases and 0 bases, in that order; junction bases with no gene match: 4. This CDR3 is 16 amino acids long. Looked up from germline, CDR1 is MNHNS and CDR2 is SASEGT. CDR3 DNA sequence: TGTGCCAGCAGTGAACGGCCTAGCGGGAGCACAGATACGCAGTATTTT. Translation: CASSERPSGSTDTQYF.

V gene TRBV19 combines with J gene TRBJ2-3; weak D call: TRBD2 (6 bases). Germline V gene lookup returns CDR1 LNHDA and CDR2 SQIVND (reference sequence). This CDR3 is 15 amino acids long. V dropped 3 bases and J dropped 1 base, with 11 bases sitting between them. CDR3 DNA sequence: TGTGCCAGTAGTATGGCCGGGGGAGGCACAGATACGCAGTATTTT. It codes for CASSMAGGGTDTQYF.

The CDR3 region has the DNA TGTGCCAGCAGCTTGTTTATGAACACTGAAGCTTTCTTT. Translating gives CASSLFMNTEAFF. The gene calls are TRBV5-4 and TRBJ1-1; no reliable D call. V was trimmed by 1 base and J by 0 bases, leaving 4 bases between them. CDR3 length: 13 amino acids. The germline CDR1 and CDR2 sequences are SGHNT and YYREEE (reference sequence).

This chain links TRBV29-1 with TRBJ2-7, with TRBD1 matching 9 bases. With 4 bases clipped from V and 3 bases from J, the junction kept 4 bases outside the gene matches. CDR1 is SQVTM and CDR2 is ANQGSEA in the germline V gene. This CDR3 has 13 amino acids. CDR3 coding DNA: TGCAGCGTTGTGGGACAGGGCCTCTACGAGCAGTACGTC. It specifies CSVVGQGLYEQYV.

The rearrangement links TRBV7-9 to TRBJ1-1; 8 nucleotides agree with TRBD1. Germline CDR1 SEHNR, CDR2 FQNEAQ (reference sequence). Germline trimming cut 1 base from V and 5 bases from J; bases unmatched to any gene: 6. The CDR3 totals 15 residues. The CDR3, as DNA: TGTGCCAGCAGCTTAGAGGCCAGGGGGCTTACTGAAGCTTTCTTT. Encoded protein: CASSLEARGLTEAFF.

V usage is TRBV6-5 and J usage is TRBJ1-1; maybe TRBD1 (5 bases). The V gene's germline CDR1 is MNHEY and CDR2 SVGAGI. Deletions cut 6 bases from V and 0 bases from J, with 14 bases between. This CDR3 comprises 15 residues. DNA for the CDR3: TGTGCCAGCAGCCGTTGGCGGGGGATGAACACTGAAGCTTTCTTT. It codes for CASSRWRGMNTEAFF.

This clone was counted a single time. This rearrangement joins TRBV7-3 to TRBJ2-2; possibly TRBD2 for D (5 bases). Trimming left V 5 bases short and J 3 bases short, with 16 bases between. The CDR3 is made up of 16 amino acids. CDR1 is SGHTA and CDR2 is FQGTGA in the germline V gene. The CDR3: CASSPHLGVDTGELFF. The CDR3 DNA follows: TGTGCCAGCAGCCCCCATCTCGGGGTAGACACCGGGGAGCTGTTTTTT.

The V and J genes are TRBV5-4 and TRBJ2-1; possibly TRBD1 for D (6 bases). V was trimmed by 5 bases and J by 6 bases, leaving 18 bases between them. Looked up from germline, CDR1 is SGHNT and CDR2 is YYREEE (reference sequence). This CDR3 spans 15 amino acids. CDR3 in DNA: TGTGCCAGCAGTTCCGGGACACCCACCTTCAATGAGCAGTTCTTC. It yields the protein CASSSGTPTFNEQFF.

The chain joins TRBV5-1 to TRBJ1-2, with 7 bases identical to TRBD1. The CDR3 spans 15 residues. Germline assignment: CDR1 SGHRS and CDR2 YFSETQ. V was clipped by 6 bases and J by 0 bases; unmatched bases: 8. The CDR3 DNA is TGCGCCAGCACTCAAACAGGGGATTCTAACTATGGCTACACCTTC. Encoded protein: CASTQTGDSNYGYTF.

The chain couples TRBV29-1 to TRBJ1-2, with D uncertain. Germline assignment: CDR1 SQVTM and CDR2 ANQGSEA. Trimming shortened V by 4 bases and J by 7 bases, and 10 bases separated the two germline ends. The CDR3 is made up of 11 amino acids. The chain's CDR3 is CSVGGDGGYTF. The CDR3 DNA follows: TGCAGCGTTGGAGGCGACGGTGGCTACACCTTC.